The rows below give T cell receptor beta chains drawn from one sample of a study of blood T cell repertoires in COVID-19. Some clones are missing from TCRdb's copy, which holds only in-frame ones; the method was immunoSEQ multiplex PCR. Of 330,000 or so clones listed, roughly nine tenths are singletons. The material sequenced was peripheral blood. The receptors originated from an older woman with COVID-19, enrolled during active disease. Both conserved end residues are part of each CDR3. The listing skips clone size in some rows; elsewhere it reads once, few, many or a size class.

-	TRBV2	TRBJ1-2	CASSVRSSGVGYTF
-	TRBV30	TRBJ1-2	CAWNQGAYGYTF
-	TRBV19	TRBJ1-6	CASKMRDGSYNSPLHF
-	TRBV2	TRBJ1-5	CASRLDRLTNQPQHF
once	TRBV5-1	TRBJ2-1	CASSLGTSGGSRSYNEQFF
-	TRBV6-5	TRBJ1-2	CASSYSGGSGGYTF
-	TRBV7-9	TRBJ1-5	CASSPGTDYQPQHF
-	TRBV25-1	TRBJ2-1	CASSDPATSFEQFF
-	TRBV27	TRBJ1-6	CASSRGSNSPLHF
-	TRBV7-9	TRBJ1-2	CASTAWDRRNYGYTF
-	TRBV9	TRBJ1-2	CASSAGQGRNYGYTF
-	TRBV19	TRBJ1-1	CASSIGTGGMNTEAFF
-	TRBV6-5	TRBJ2-2	CASSYSSGMNTGELFF
once	TRBV27	TRBJ1-4	CASSLYQPGTASTNEKLFF
-	TRBV18	TRBJ1-6	CASSPSQGGSPLHF
once	TRBV18	TRBJ1-5	CASSPRVDGPQHF
once	TRBV9	TRBJ2-2	CASSERTGLNTGELFF
-	TRBV19	TRBJ2-7	CASSIGLGGSYEQYF
-	TRBV7-3	TRBJ1-1	CASSFVPRTEAFF
-	TRBV7-3	TRBJ2-3	CASSRRGTVSDTQYF
-	TRBV19	TRBJ1-5	CASRVQGNSNQPQHF
-	TRBV6-5	TRBJ2-5	CASSFASGGREETQYF
-	TRBV6-1	TRBJ2-1	CASSDLGVSSYNEQFF
-	TRBV18	TRBJ1-6	CASSPLPQTGTPYNSPLHF
few	TRBV5-5	TRBJ1-6	CASSLELAENSPLHF
-	TRBV19	TRBJ1-5	CASSTVLRQGFSNQPQHF
-	TRBV19	TRBJ1-1	CASSDGGQGSTEAFF
-	TRBV7-8	TRBJ1-1	CASSFTGLNTEAFF
-	TRBV7-2	TRBJ2-1	CASSLAGQGAYNEQFF
-	TRBV5-1	TRBJ1-5	CASSLGGRGNQPQHF
-	TRBV4-1	TRBJ2-3	CASNRGGRTDTQYF
-	TRBV5-1	TRBJ1-5	CASSPYGTGNQPQHF
-	TRBV29-1	TRBJ1-2	CSVRQGYYGYTF
-	TRBV29-1	TRBJ2-7	CSACETGPRGEQYF
-	TRBV10-2	TRBJ2-5	CASSRDKYQETQYF
few	TRBV2	TRBJ1-1	CASRRAGRNTEAFF
-	TRBV12-3/TRBV12-4	TRBJ1-1	CASSPQVNTEAFF
-	TRBV2	TRBJ1-2	CASDTANYGYTF
-	TRBV5-1	TRBJ2-7	CASTTIAGGGGEQYF
-	TRBV5-5	TRBJ2-2	CASSLVEVGELFF